The rows below give T cell receptor beta chains drawn from one sample of a study of siplizumab effects on memory and regulatory T cells. Only in-frame clones appear in the TCRdb table, and some are missing; sequencing was by immunoSEQ multiplex PCR. The data hold tens of thousands of clones, with approximately 86% observed a single time. The sequenced sample consisted of Tregs sorted from blood. These receptors were taken from a human donor in good health. The CDR3 runs from the conserved cysteine through the conserved F or W. The order of the fields is D gene, J gene, V gene, clone size, CDR3 protein, CDR3 DNA. D genes are given only for firm matches. Rows may omit the clone size; those that give it use once, few, many or a size class.

d_call: .; j_call: TRBJ1-1; v_call: TRBV15; clone_size: .; cdr3_aa: CATSRDLQGGGSNTEAFF; cdr3_nt: TGTGCCACCAGCAGAGATCTACAAGGAGGGGGTTCGAACACTGAAGCTTTCTTT
d_call: TRBD1; j_call: TRBJ2-1; v_call: TRBV7-9; clone_size: .; cdr3_aa: CASSLATTGDGGYNEQFF; cdr3_nt: TGTGCCAGCAGCTTAGCGACGACAGGGGATGGCGGCTACAATGAGCAGTTCTTC
d_call: TRBD1; j_call: TRBJ1-1; v_call: TRBV29-1; clone_size: few; cdr3_aa: CSVVILGQGTTEAFF; cdr3_nt: TGCAGCGTTGTAATTCTTGGACAGGGGACGACTGAAGCTTTCTTT
d_call: .; j_call: TRBJ2-7; v_call: TRBV19; clone_size: .; cdr3_aa: CASSIGGNSYEQYF; cdr3_nt: TGTGCCAGTAGTATTGGGGGGAACTCCTACGAGCAGTACTTC
d_call: .; j_call: TRBJ2-2; v_call: TRBV4-2; clone_size: .; cdr3_aa: CASSQDRAGTGELFF; cdr3_nt: TGTGCCAGCAGCCAAGATCGTGCCGGGACCGGGGAGCTGTTTTTT
d_call: TRBD2; j_call: TRBJ2-5; v_call: TRBV7-2; clone_size: .; cdr3_aa: CASSLALSGGLQETQYF; cdr3_nt: TGTGCCAGCAGCTTAGCGCTTAGCGGGGGGCTCCAAGAGACCCAGTACTTC
d_call: .; j_call: TRBJ1-4; v_call: TRBV12-5; clone_size: .; cdr3_aa: CASGLVITAAGLNEKLFF; cdr3_nt: TGTGCTAGTGGTTTGGTAATAACGGCCGCAGGCCTTAATGAAAAACTGTTTTTT
d_call: TRBD1; j_call: TRBJ2-3; v_call: TRBV7-3; clone_size: .; cdr3_aa: CASSPGQGTDTQYF; cdr3_nt: TGTGCCAGCAGCCCAGGACAGGGCACAGATACGCAGTATTTT
d_call: .; j_call: TRBJ1-2; v_call: TRBV29-1; clone_size: .; cdr3_aa: CSVLAGIANYGYTF; cdr3_nt: TGCAGCGTTCTCGCAGGCATAGCTAACTATGGCTACACCTTC
d_call: .; j_call: TRBJ2-3; v_call: TRBV5-1; clone_size: few; cdr3_aa: CASSLGAYSTDTQYF; cdr3_nt: TGCGCCAGCAGCTTGGGGGCCTATAGCACAGATACGCAGTATTTT
d_call: .; j_call: TRBJ1-2; v_call: TRBV28; clone_size: .; cdr3_aa: CASRAGTAYGYTF; cdr3_nt: TGTGCCAGCAGGGCCGGGACGGCCTATGGCTACACCTTC
d_call: .; j_call: TRBJ1-2; v_call: TRBV6-6; clone_size: .; cdr3_aa: CASSYAAGTVNYGYTF; cdr3_nt: TGTGCCAGCAGTTACGCGGCCGGGACGGTTAACTATGGCTACACCTTC
d_call: TRBD2; j_call: TRBJ2-3; v_call: TRBV7-9; clone_size: once; cdr3_aa: CASSLTTSGGPKYF; cdr3_nt: TGTGCCAGCAGCTTAACGACTAGCGGGGGGCCGAAGTATTTT
d_call: TRBD1; j_call: TRBJ1-4; v_call: TRBV7-9; clone_size: .; cdr3_aa: CASSRSEGTGEKLFF; cdr3_nt: TGTGCCAGCAGCCGAAGCGAGGGGACAGGTGAAAAACTGTTTTTT
d_call: .; j_call: TRBJ2-7; v_call: TRBV11-3; clone_size: .; cdr3_aa: CASSFEGTGEQYF; cdr3_nt: TGTGCCAGCAGCTTCGAGGGTACGGGGGAGCAGTACTTC
d_call: .; j_call: TRBJ1-4; v_call: TRBV5-1; clone_size: .; cdr3_aa: CASSWIPRGADEKLFF; cdr3_nt: TGCGCCAGCAGCTGGATTCCTCGAGGGGCCGATGAAAAACTGTTTTTT
d_call: .; j_call: TRBJ2-2; v_call: TRBV2; clone_size: .; cdr3_aa: CASSDMGGRFGELFF; cdr3_nt: TGTGCCAGCAGTGACATGGGGGGGCGATTCGGGGAGCTGTTTTTT
d_call: .; j_call: TRBJ1-1; v_call: TRBV6-6; clone_size: .; cdr3_aa: CASSYPPVMNTEAFF; cdr3_nt: TGTGCCAGCAGTTACCCCCCGGTCATGAACACTGAAGCTTTCTTT
d_call: .; j_call: TRBJ1-1; v_call: TRBV6-5; clone_size: .; cdr3_aa: CASSRQVNTEAFF; cdr3_nt: TGTGCCAGCAGTCGCCAGGTAAACACTGAAGCTTTCTTT
d_call: .; j_call: TRBJ2-7; v_call: TRBV19; clone_size: .; cdr3_aa: CASKGDRPYEQYF; cdr3_nt: TGTGCCAGTAAAGGAGACAGACCCTACGAGCAGTACTTC
d_call: .; j_call: TRBJ1-5; v_call: TRBV5-4; clone_size: .; cdr3_aa: CASSPGPNQPQHF; cdr3_nt: TGTGCCAGCAGCCCCGGACCGAATCAGCCCCAGCATTTT
d_call: .; j_call: TRBJ2-4; v_call: TRBV21-1; clone_size: .; cdr3_aa: CASSSRGRNIQYF; cdr3_nt: TGTGCCAGCAGCAGTCGGGGCCGAAACATTCAGTACTTC
d_call: TRBD1; j_call: TRBJ1-2; v_call: TRBV5-8; clone_size: .; cdr3_aa: CASSAKPGQGADGYTF; cdr3_nt: TGTGCCAGCAGTGCCAAACCCGGACAGGGGGCAGATGGCTACACCTTC
d_call: .; j_call: TRBJ1-3; v_call: TRBV7-2; clone_size: .; cdr3_aa: CASSPRGNTIYF; cdr3_nt: TGTGCCAGCAGCCCGCGGGGAAACACCATATATTTT
d_call: .; j_call: TRBJ2-5; v_call: TRBV20-1; clone_size: once; cdr3_aa: CSAIKGETQYF; cdr3_nt: TGCAGTGCTATAAAAGGGGAGACCCAGTACTTC
d_call: TRBD1; j_call: TRBJ1-3; v_call: TRBV19; clone_size: .; cdr3_aa: CASRQGASGNTIYF; cdr3_nt: TGTGCCAGTCGACAGGGGGCGAGTGGAAACACCATATATTTT
d_call: .; j_call: TRBJ2-7; v_call: TRBV2; clone_size: .; cdr3_aa: CASTTNSYEQYF; cdr3_nt: TGTGCCAGCACCACTAACTCCTACGAGCAGTACTTC
d_call: TRBD2; j_call: TRBJ2-5; v_call: TRBV5-1; clone_size: .; cdr3_aa: CASSTRLAGGPVETQYF; cdr3_nt: TGCGCCAGCAGCACCCGACTAGCGGGGGGGCCGGTTGAGACCCAGTACTTC
d_call: .; j_call: TRBJ2-7; v_call: TRBV25-1; clone_size: .; cdr3_aa: CASSEPRGGQYF; cdr3_nt: TGTGCCAGCAGTGAACCCCGGGGTGGGCAGTACTTC